Listed below are T cell receptor beta chains from one sample, sequenced in a study of cytomegalovirus exposure and HLA in healthy donors. Some clones are missing from TCRdb's copy, which holds only in-frame ones; the method was immunoSEQ multiplex PCR. The profile shows about 75,000 clones, approximately 82% of them singletons. The specimen was PBMCs. These receptors were obtained from a man in his 70s in good health and CMV-seropositive. Both conserved end residues are part of each CDR3. Each record gives: D gene, clone size, V gene, J gene, CDR3 protein, CDR3 DNA. A D gene is named only where the DNA matches it firmly. Only some rows state a clone size, as once, few, many or a class for expanded clones.

>TRBD1|NA|TRBV10-1|TRBJ2-1
CASSDEGAREFF
TGCGCCAGCAGTGATGAGGGGGCCAGGGAGTTCTTC
>TRBD1|NA|TRBV7-8|TRBJ1-2
CASSSRGRGKTNYGYTF
TGTGCCAGCAGCTCTCGGGGCAGGGGGAAAACTAACTATGGCTACACCTTC
>NA|NA|TRBV5-4|TRBJ2-1
CASSLQGTPYNEQFF
TGTGCCAGCAGCTTACAGGGAACCCCCTACAATGAGCAGTTCTTC
>NA|NA|TRBV19|TRBJ1-4
CASKAQADEKLFF
TGTGCCAGTAAGGCACAGGCGGATGAAAAACTGTTTTTT
>TRBD1|NA|TRBV2|TRBJ2-5
CASNRDRQETQYF
TGTGCCAGCAACCGGGACAGACAAGAGACCCAGTACTTC
>NA|NA|TRBV2|TRBJ1-1
CAVGGNTEAFF
TGTGCTGTAGGGGGAAACACTGAAGCTTTCTTT
>NA|NA|TRBV11-2|TRBJ2-2
CASSLLATNTGELFF
TGTGCCAGCAGCTTACTGGCCACGAACACCGGGGAGCTGTTTTTT
>TRBD1|NA|TRBV30|TRBJ1-5
CAWSVHAPTGGAGQPQHF
TGTGCCTGGAGTGTACACGCCCCTACAGGGGGCGCGGGTCAGCCCCAGCATTTT
>NA|NA|TRBV28|TRBJ2-3
CASSSDSSTDTQYF
TGTGCCAGCAGTTCGGACAGTAGCACAGATACGCAGTATTTT
>NA|NA|TRBV7-2|TRBJ2-7
CASSLVLHSEQYF
TGTGCCAGCAGCTTAGTGCTTCACTCCGAGCAGTACTTC
>NA|NA|TRBV6-1|TRBJ2-3
CASSEALTGDTQYF
TGTGCCAGCAGTGAAGCTCTAACGGGAGATACGCAGTATTTT
>NA|few|TRBV2|TRBJ2-5
CASAGNQETQYF
TGTGCCAGCGCAGGGAACCAAGAGACCCAGTACTTC
>NA|NA|TRBV6-4|TRBJ1-5
CASSDPGSKPGHLSNQPQHF
TGTGCCAGCAGTGATCCGGGATCGAAACCGGGACACCTGAGCAATCAGCCCCAGCATTTT
>TRBD2|few|TRBV5-1|TRBJ2-4
CASSPGLVGGIQYF
TGCGCCAGCAGCCCCGGACTAGTCGGGGGCATTCAGTACTTC
>NA|few|TRBV29-1|TRBJ2-2
CSARESVGTGELFF
TGCAGCGCCCGGGAGTCGGTCGGAACCGGGGAGCTGTTTTTT
>NA|NA|TRBV11-2|TRBJ2-7
CASSLGGTYHEQYF
TGTGCCAGCAGCTTAGGCGGGACTTACCACGAGCAGTACTTC
>NA|NA|TRBV7-3|TRBJ2-2
CASSTREPGELFF
TGTGCCAGCAGCACTCGGGAGCCCGGGGAGCTGTTTTTT
>NA|once|TRBV7-3|TRBJ2-1
CASSPAGNEQFF
TGTGCCAGCAGCCCCGCGGGAAATGAGCAGTTCTTC
>NA|few|TRBV19|TRBJ1-1
CASRPRDTEAFF
TGTGCCAGTAGGCCTAGAGACACTGAAGCTTTCTTT
>NA|NA|TRBV4-2|TRBJ2-3
CASSQDRASGTDTQYF
TGTGCCAGCAGCCAAGATCGGGCTAGCGGCACAGATACGCAGTATTTT
>TRBD1|NA|TRBV5-1|TRBJ2-3
CASSIGQGSDTQYF
TGCGCCAGCAGCATAGGACAGGGGTCAGATACGCAGTATTTT
>TRBD2|NA|TRBV4-1|TRBJ2-7
CASSQAPSGSHEQYF
TGCGCCAGCAGCCAAGCCCCTAGCGGGAGCCACGAGCAGTACTTC
>NA|NA|TRBV6-1|TRBJ1-2
CASSDHINYGYTF
TGTGCCAGCAGTGACCACATAAACTATGGCTACACCTTC
>NA|NA|TRBV4-3|TRBJ1-1
CASSQDIGAGGAFF
TGCGCCAGCAGCCAAGATATAGGGGCTGGTGGCGCTTTCTTT
>TRBD2|NA|TRBV2|TRBJ2-1
CASSKSGGTYNEQFF
TGTGCCAGCAGTAAAAGCGGGGGAACCTACAATGAGCAGTTCTTC
>TRBD2|NA|TRBV7-6|TRBJ2-5
CASSARGSGGGETQYF
TGTGCCAGCAGCGCCCGGGGTAGCGGGGGCGGGGAGACCCAGTACTTC
>TRBD1|NA|TRBV18|TRBJ2-5
CASSPPGTGGETQYF
TGTGCCAGCTCACCACCGGGGACAGGGGGAGAGACCCAGTACTTC
>NA|NA|TRBV9|TRBJ1-1
CASSAQGRTEAFF
TGTGCCAGCAGCGCACAGGGACGGACTGAAGCTTTCTTT
>TRBD2|NA|TRBV5-1|TRBJ2-4
CASSFSLAGDIQYF
TGCGCCAGCAGCTTCTCCCTAGCGGGGGACATTCAGTACTTC
>NA|NA|TRBV7-9|TRBJ2-1
CASSPGPSLYNEQFF
TGTGCCAGCAGCCCTGGGCCATCCCTCTACAATGAGCAGTTCTTC
>NA|few|TRBV28|TRBJ1-1
CASSRGASREAFF
TGTGCCAGCAGCCGTGGGGCATCAAGGGAAGCTTTCTTT
>NA|NA|TRBV7-9|TRBJ2-2
CASRVQWGDTGELFF
TGTGCCAGCAGGGTCCAGTGGGGAGACACCGGGGAGCTGTTTTTT
>NA|few|TRBV7-9|TRBJ1-5
CASSLAGGDNQPQHF
TGTGCCAGCAGCTTAGCAGGGGGAGACAATCAGCCCCAGCATTTT
>NA|NA|TRBV2|TRBJ2-2
CAKSSNTGELFF
TGTGCCAAAAGTAGTAATACCGGGGAGCTGTTTTTT
>TRBD1|few|TRBV19|TRBJ2-2
CASKAPGTGGVVTMGELFF
TGTGCCAGTAAAGCCCCCGGGACAGGGGGCGTTGTCACGATGGGGGAGCTGTTTTTT
>TRBD1|NA|TRBV5-1|TRBJ2-5
CASSTRTGQETQYF
TGCGCCAGCAGTACCCGGACAGGCCAAGAGACCCAGTACTTC
>TRBD1|NA|TRBV4-1|TRBJ1-1
CASSQEGTGPGIF
TGCGCCAGCAGCCAAGAGGGGACAGGGCCAGGAATCTTT
>TRBD1|NA|TRBV5-1|TRBJ1-2
CASSPGQGIEVYGYTF
TGCGCCAGCAGCCCAGGACAGGGCATCGAGGTTTATGGCTACACCTTC
>TRBD2|once|TRBV11-2|TRBJ2-7
CASSLGGNYEQYF
TGTGCCAGCAGCTTGGGAGGGAACTACGAGCAGTACTTC
>NA|once|TRBV5-3|TRBJ2-1
CARSPRGEQFF
TGTGCCAGAAGCCCCCGGGGGGAGCAGTTCTTC
>TRBD1|NA|TRBV11-2|TRBJ2-1
CASSPGTVTMRQFF
TGTGCCAGCAGCCCCGGGACAGTTACAATGAGGCAGTTCTTC
>NA|NA|TRBV12-5|TRBJ2-2
CASGLVGRGVPGELFF
TGTGCTAGTGGTTTGGTGGGCAGGGGGGTTCCCGGGGAGCTGTTTTTT
>TRBD2|NA|TRBV10-3|TRBJ2-7
CAISKGLAGAEQYF
TGTGCCATCAGTAAGGGACTAGCGGGAGCCGAGCAGTACTTC
>TRBD1|NA|TRBV10-2|TRBJ1-5
CASSGGGGGDQPQHF
TGCGCCAGCAGTGGCGGAGGGGGCGGGGATCAGCCCCAGCATTTT